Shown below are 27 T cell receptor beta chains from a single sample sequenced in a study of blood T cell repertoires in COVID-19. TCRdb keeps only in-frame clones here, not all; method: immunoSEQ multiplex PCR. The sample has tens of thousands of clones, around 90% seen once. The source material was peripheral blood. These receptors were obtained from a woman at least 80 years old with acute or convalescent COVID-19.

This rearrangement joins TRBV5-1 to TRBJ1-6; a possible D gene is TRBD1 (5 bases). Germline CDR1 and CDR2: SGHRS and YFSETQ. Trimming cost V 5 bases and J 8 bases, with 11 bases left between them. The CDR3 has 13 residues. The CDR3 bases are TGCGCCAGCAGAGGCAGGGTCGATTCACCCCTCCACTTT. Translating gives CASRGRVDSPLHF.

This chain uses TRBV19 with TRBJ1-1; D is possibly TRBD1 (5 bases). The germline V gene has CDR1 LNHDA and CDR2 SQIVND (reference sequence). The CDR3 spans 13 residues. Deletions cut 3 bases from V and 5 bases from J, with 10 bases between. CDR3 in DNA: TGTGCCAGTAGTATGTCAGGGTGGACTGAAGCTTTCTTT. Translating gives CASSMSGWTEAFF.

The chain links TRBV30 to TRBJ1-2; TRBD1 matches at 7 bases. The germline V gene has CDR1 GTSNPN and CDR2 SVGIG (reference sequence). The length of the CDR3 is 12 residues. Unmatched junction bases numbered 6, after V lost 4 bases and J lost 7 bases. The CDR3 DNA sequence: TGTGCCTGGATAATGGACAGGACTGGCTACACCTTC. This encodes CAWIMDRTGYTF.

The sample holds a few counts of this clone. The CDR3 sequence is CASSTTGLAQPQHF. The CDR3 DNA reads as TGTGCCAGCAGCACAACAGGGCTGGCTCAGCCCCAGCATTTT. V and J are TRBV6-2 or TRBV6-3 and TRBJ1-5; D perhaps matches TRBD1 (6 bases). The V and J ends lost 6 bases and 6 bases respectively, with 15 bases between them. Germline-derived CDR1 and CDR2 are MNHEY and SVGEGT. CDR3 length equals 14 residues.

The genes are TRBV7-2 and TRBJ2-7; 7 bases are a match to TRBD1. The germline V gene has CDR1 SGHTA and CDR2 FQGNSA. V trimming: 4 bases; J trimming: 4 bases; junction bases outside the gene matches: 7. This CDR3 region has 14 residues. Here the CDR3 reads CASSSGQTNYEQYF. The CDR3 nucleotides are TGTGCCAGCAGCTCGGGACAGACGAATTACGAGCAGTACTTC.

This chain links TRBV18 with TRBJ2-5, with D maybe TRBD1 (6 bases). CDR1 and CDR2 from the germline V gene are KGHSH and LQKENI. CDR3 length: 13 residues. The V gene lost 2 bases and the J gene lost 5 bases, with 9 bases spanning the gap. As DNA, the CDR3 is TGTGCCAGCTCACCAAACAGGGTTGAGACCCAGTACTTC. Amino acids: CASSPNRVETQYF.

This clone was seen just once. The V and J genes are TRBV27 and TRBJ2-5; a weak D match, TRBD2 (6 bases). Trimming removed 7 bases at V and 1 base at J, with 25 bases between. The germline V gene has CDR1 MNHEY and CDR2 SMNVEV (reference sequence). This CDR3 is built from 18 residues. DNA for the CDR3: TGTGCCAGCACCTTGGAGGGGACCCGCGTAGAGATCCAAGAGACCCAGTACTTC. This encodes CASTLEGTRVEIQETQYF.

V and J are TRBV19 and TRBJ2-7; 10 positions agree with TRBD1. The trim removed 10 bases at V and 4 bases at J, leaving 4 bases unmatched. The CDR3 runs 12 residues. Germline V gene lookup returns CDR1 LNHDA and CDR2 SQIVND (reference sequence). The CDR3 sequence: CATGQGEYEQYF. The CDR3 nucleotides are TGTGCCACTGGACAGGGGGAGTACGAGCAGTACTTC.

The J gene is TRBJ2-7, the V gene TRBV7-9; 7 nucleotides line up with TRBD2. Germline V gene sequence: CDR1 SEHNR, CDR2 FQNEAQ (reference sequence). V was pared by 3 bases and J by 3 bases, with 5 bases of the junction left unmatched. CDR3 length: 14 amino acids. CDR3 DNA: TGTGCCAGCAGCTTTTCTAGCGGTATCTACGAGCAGTACTTC. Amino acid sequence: CASSFSSGIYEQYF.

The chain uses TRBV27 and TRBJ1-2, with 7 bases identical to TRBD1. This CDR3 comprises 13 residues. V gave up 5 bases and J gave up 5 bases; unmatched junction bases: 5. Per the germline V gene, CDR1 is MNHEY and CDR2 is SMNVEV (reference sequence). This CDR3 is CASSPDRAYGYTF. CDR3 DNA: TGTGCCAGCAGTCCCGACAGGGCTTATGGCTACACCTTC.

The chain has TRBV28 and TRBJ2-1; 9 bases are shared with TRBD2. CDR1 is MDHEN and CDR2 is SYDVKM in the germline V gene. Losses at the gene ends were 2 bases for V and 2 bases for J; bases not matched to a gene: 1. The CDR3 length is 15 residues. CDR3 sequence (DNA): TGTGCCAGCAGTTTAGCGGGGGGGCCCTACAATGAGCAGTTCTTC. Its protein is CASSLAGGPYNEQFF.

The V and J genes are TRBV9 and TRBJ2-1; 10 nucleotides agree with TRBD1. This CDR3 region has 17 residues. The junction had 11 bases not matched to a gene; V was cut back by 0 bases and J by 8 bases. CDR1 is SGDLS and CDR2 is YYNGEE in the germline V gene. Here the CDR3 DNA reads TGTGCCAGCAGCGTAGATTGGGGACAGGGGAGGCGGGATGAGCAGTTCTTC. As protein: CASSVDWGQGRRDEQFF.

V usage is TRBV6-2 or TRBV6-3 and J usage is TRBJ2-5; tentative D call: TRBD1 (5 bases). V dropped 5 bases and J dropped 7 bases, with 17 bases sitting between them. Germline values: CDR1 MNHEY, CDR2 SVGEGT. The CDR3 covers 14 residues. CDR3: CASSTTGPTGTQYF. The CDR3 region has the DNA TGTGCCAGCAGTACCACAGGACCTACAGGGACCCAGTACTTC.

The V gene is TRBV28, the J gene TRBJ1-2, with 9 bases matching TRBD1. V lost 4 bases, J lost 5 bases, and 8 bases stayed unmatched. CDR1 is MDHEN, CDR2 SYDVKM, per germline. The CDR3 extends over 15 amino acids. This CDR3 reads CASSSLDRGKYGYTF. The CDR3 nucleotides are TGTGCCAGCAGTTCCTTGGACAGGGGAAAATATGGCTACACCTTC.

This CDR3 is CAWSGPTGSEAFF. DNA of the CDR3: TGTGCCTGGAGTGGACCGACAGGGAGTGAAGCTTTCTTT. The rearrangement uses TRBV30 and TRBJ1-1; 7 bases agree with TRBD1. Germline assignment: CDR1 GTSNPN and CDR2 SVGIG (reference sequence). J was trimmed by 7 bases and V by 1 base; bases with no gene match: 6. The CDR3 is made up of 13 amino acids. Supplemented by reference TRBV30 and TRBJ1-1, the full variable domain reads SQTIHQWPATLVQPVGSPLSLECTVEGTSNPNLYWYRQAAGRGLQLLFYSVGIGQISSEVPQNLSASRPQDRQFILSSKKLLLSDSGFYLCAWSGPTGSEAFFGQGTRLTVV.

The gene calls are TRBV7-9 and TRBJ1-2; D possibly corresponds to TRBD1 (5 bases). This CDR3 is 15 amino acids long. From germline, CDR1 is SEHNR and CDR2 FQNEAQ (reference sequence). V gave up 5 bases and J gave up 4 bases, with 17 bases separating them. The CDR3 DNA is TGTGCCAGCAGCCCCCTCGGGGGGGTTGGCTATGGCTACACCTTC. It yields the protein CASSPLGGVGYGYTF.

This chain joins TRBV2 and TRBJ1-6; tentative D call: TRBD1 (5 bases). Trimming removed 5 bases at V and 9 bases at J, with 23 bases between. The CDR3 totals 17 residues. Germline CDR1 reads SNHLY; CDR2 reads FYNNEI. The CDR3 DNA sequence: TGTGCCAGCAGTAGGACACCGGGACCCGGCGGGGGTTCACCCCTCCACTTT. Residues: CASSRTPGPGGGSPLHF.

CDR3 residues: CASSSGQGVNEQFF. The CDR3 nucleotides read TGTGCCAGCAGTTCGGGACAGGGAGTTAATGAGCAGTTCTTC. The chain has TRBV6-2 or TRBV6-3 and TRBJ2-1; 9 bases are a match to TRBD1. The CDR3 totals 14 residues. CDR1 MNHEY and CDR2 SVGEGT come from the germline V gene. The V and J ends lost 4 bases and 7 bases, in that order; junction bases with no gene match: 5.

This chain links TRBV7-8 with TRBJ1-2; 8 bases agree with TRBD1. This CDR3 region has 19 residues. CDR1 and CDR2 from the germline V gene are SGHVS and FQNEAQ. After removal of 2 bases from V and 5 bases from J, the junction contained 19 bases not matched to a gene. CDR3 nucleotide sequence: TGTGCCAGCAGCTTAACGTTGCTAGCAGGGGGCCCCGGGACTTATGGCTACACCTTC. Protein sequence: CASSLTLLAGGPGTYGYTF. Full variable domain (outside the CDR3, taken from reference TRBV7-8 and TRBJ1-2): GAGVSQSPRYKVAKRGQDVALRCDPISGHVSLFWYQQALGQGPEFLTYFQNEAQLDKSGLPSDRFFAERPEGSVSTLKIQRTQQEDSAVYLCASSLTLLAGGPGTYGYTFGSGTRLTVV.

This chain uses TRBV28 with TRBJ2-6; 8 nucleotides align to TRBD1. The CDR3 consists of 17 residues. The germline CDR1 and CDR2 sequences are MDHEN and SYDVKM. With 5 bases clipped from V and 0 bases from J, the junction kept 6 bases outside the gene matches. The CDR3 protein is CASSVGTGLSGANVLTF. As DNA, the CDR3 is TGTGCCAGCAGTGTGGGGACAGGCCTCTCTGGGGCCAACGTCCTGACTTTC.

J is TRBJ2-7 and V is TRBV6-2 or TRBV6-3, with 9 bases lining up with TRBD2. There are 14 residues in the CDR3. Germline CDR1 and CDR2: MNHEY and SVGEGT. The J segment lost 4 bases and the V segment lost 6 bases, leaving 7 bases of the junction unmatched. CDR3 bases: TGTGCCAGCAGCGCTAGCGGGACTTCTTACGAGCAGTACTTC. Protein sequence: CASSASGTSYEQYF.

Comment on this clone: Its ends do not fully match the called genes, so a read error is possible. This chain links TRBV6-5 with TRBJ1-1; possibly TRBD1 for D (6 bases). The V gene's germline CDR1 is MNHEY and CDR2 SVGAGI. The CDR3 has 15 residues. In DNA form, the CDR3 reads TGTGCCAGCCGTTACAACCGGGGACAGAACACTGAAGCTTTCTTT. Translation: CASRYNRGQNTEAFF.

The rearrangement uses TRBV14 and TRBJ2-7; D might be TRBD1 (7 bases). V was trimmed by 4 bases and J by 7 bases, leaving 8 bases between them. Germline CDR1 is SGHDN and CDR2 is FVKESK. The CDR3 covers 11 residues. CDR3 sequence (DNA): TGTGCCAGCAGCCCAGGGGGGGAGCAGTACTTC. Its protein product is CASSPGGEQYF.

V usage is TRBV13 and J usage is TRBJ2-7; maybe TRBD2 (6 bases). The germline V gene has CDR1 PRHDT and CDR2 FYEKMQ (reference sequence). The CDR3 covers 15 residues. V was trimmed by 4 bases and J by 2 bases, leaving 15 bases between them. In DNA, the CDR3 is TGTGCCAGCAGCTCTTACGCGGGACCGACCTACGAGCAGTACTTC. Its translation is CASSSYAGPTYEQYF.

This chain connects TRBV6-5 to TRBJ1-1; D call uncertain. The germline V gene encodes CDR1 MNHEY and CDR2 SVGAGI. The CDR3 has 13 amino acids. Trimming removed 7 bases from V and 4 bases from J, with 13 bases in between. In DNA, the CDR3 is TGTGCCAGCATCAACCCGGGGATCACTGAAGCTTTCTTT. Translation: CASINPGITEAFF.

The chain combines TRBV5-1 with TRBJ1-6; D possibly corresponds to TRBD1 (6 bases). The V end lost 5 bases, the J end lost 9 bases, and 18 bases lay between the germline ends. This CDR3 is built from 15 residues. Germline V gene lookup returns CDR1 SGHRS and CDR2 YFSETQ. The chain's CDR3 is CASRNPGQSISPLHF. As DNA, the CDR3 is TGCGCCAGCAGAAACCCGGGACAATCTATTTCACCCCTCCACTTT.

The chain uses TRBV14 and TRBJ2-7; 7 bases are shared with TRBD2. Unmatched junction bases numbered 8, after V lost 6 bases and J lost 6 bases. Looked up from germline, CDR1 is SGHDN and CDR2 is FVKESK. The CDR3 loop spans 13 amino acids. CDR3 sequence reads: CASRLSGISEQYF. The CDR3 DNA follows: TGTGCCAGCAGACTAAGCGGGATCTCCGAGCAGTACTTC.